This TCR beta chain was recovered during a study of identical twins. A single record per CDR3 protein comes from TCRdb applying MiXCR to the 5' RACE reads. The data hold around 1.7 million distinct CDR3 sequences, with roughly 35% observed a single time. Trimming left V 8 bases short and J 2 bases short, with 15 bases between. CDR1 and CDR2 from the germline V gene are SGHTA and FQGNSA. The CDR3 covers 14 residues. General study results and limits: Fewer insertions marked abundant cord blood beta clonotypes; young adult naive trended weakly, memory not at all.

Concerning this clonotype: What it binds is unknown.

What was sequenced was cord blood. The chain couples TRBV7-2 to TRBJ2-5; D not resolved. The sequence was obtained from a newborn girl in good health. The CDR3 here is CASVLSGSQETQYF. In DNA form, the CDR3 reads TGTGCCAGCGTCTTATCCGGGTCACAAGAGACCCAGTACTTC. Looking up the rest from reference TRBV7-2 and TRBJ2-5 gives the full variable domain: GAGVSQSPSNKVTEKGKDVELRCDPISGHTALYWYRQSLGQGLEFLIYFQGNSAPDKSGLPSDRFSAERTGGSVSTLTIQRTQQEDSAVYLCASVLSGSQETQYFGPGTRLLVL.